This T cell receptor beta chain was documented in a study of blood T cell repertoires in COVID-19. The wider study: Collection of acute and convalescent COVID-19 samples took place in the United States, Italy and Spain.

Assay: immunoSEQ multiplex PCR; the TCRdb copy retains only in-frame clones and omits some. The table shows some 170,000 clones, with roughly four fifths occurring only once. V dropped 3 bases and J dropped 6 bases, with 12 bases sitting between them. This CDR3 contains 13 residues. Germline V gives CDR1 DFQATT, CDR2 SNEGSKA (reference sequence). V is TRBV20-1 and J is TRBJ1-5, with a weak D call TRBD1 (6 bases). Sequencing used peripheral blood. The sequence was obtained from a human donor in a cohort sampled during active COVID-19. In DNA, the CDR3 is TGCAGTGCTAGTCCAGGGGTTAGTCAGCCCCAGCATTTT. Its protein product is CSASPGVSQPQHF.